This entry concerns a single TCR beta chain. Its antigen remains unidentified. The sample originates from a study of cytomegalovirus exposure and HLA in healthy donors. Findings and caveats of the study: Most observed TCR sequences were rare, whereas some public TCRs were detected in many donors. It was approximately 170 TCR beta chains that were listed as cytomegalovirus-associated.

In the PCR, 60 Vbeta and 13 Jbeta primers were used. Sequencing was performed with immunoSEQ multiplex PCR; in TCRdb, only in-frame clones are kept and a portion is missing. The data show 100,000 to 150,000 clones, around nine tenths seen once. The CDR3 runs to 13 residues. Germline assignment: CDR1 MNHNS and CDR2 SASEGT. The V and J ends lost 6 bases and 4 bases respectively, with 9 bases between them. The source is a woman in her 30s in good health and CMV-seronegative. The chain employs TRBV6-1 and TRBJ1-4, with D possibly being TRBD1 (6 bases). Sequenced material: PBMCs. CDR3 nucleotide sequence: TGTGCCAGCAGGAAGGACAGTAATGAAAAACTGTTTTTT. Its protein product is CASRKDSNEKLFF.